One and the same sample provided the 6 T cell receptor beta chains below, sequenced in a study of glioma-infiltrating T cells. TCR alpha and beta CDR3 regions were amplified from RNA using iRepertoire nested multiplex PCR. A single record per CDR3 protein comes from TCRdb applying MiXCR to the multiplex PCR reads. The sample includes almost 2,500 distinct CDR3 sequences, 55% to 80% of them seen just once. The sequenced sample consisted of glioma tissue, nonneoplastic brain tissue, or PBMCs (not recorded which). The receptors derive from a human donor with low-grade glioma or glioblastoma, undergoing nonglioma brain surgery, or in good health (not recorded which).

This clonotype is labeled as large. This sequence joins TRBV12-3 or TRBV12-4 and TRBJ2-7, with D tentatively TRBD2 (6 bases). There are 14 residues in the CDR3. Trimming took 7 bases from V and 1 from J, leaving 14 bases between them. The CDR3, as DNA: TGTGCCAGCAAACTCGGGGGACCTTCCTACGAGCAGTACTTC. Encoded protein: CASKLGGPSYEQYF.

In its sample, this clonotype is hyperexpanded. The J gene is TRBJ2-3, the V gene TRBV6-1; 12 positions agree with TRBD2. The CDR3 totals 16 residues. Per the germline V gene, CDR1 is MNHNS and CDR2 is SASEGT. J lost 3 bases, V lost 5 bases, and 6 bases had no gene match. As DNA, the CDR3 is TGTGCCAGCAGTCTTTCGACTAGCGGGAGAACAGATACGCAGTATTTT. Translating it yields CASSLSTSGRTDTQYF.

By sample share, this clonotype is large. V gene TRBV6-1 combines with J gene TRBJ2-7; perhaps TRBD1 as D (5 bases). CDR1 is MNHNS and CDR2 is SASEGT in the germline V gene. This CDR3 contains 15 residues. CDR3 protein: CASSEARALSYEQYV. As DNA, the CDR3 is TGTGCCAGCAGCGAAGCCAGGGCTTTATCCTACGAGCAGTACGTC.

This clonotype was seen only once. The V call is TRBV6-1, the J call TRBJ2-1; TRBD2 aligns across 11 bases. Trimming removed 5 bases from V and 4 bases from J; junction bases left unmatched: 10. Germline V gene sequence: CDR1 MNHNS, CDR2 SASEGT. The CDR3 totals 17 residues. The CDR3 bases are TGTGCCAGCAGTCTTTCGACTAGCGGGACAGATTACAATGAGCAGTTCTTC. It encodes CASSLSTSGTDYNEQFF.

The chain is built from TRBV20-1 and TRBJ2-6; D gene uncertain. In germline, CDR1 is DFQATT, CDR2 SNEGSKA (reference sequence). The ends were cut back, 1 base at V and 5 bases at J, with 6 bases in the middle. The CDR3 has 13 residues. As DNA, the CDR3 is TGCAGTGCTAGAGGACACTGGGCCAACGTCCTGACTTTC. Amino acid sequence: CSARGHWANVLTF.

By share, this clonotype ranks as large. This chain uses TRBV24-1 with TRBJ2-5; TRBD2 agrees at 11 bases. V shed 6 bases and J 4 bases; nucleotides not matched to a gene: 6. The CDR3 runs to 15 residues. Germline CDR1 and CDR2: KGHDR and SFDVKD. The CDR3 protein is CATSTITSGRETQYF. For the CDR3, the DNA is TGTGCCACCAGTACAATAACTAGCGGGAGAGAGACCCAGTACTTC.